The clone carrying this TCR beta chain was observed a few times. The target antigen is unknown. The data originate from a study of T-cell memory formation after mild COVID-19. Study-level results: Memory cells collected pre-infection included some clones that later responded, suggesting cross-reactive memory joined.

Germline-derived CDR1 and CDR2 are MGHDK and SYGVNS. There are 15 residues in the CDR3. Trimming removed 9 bases from V and 2 bases from J, with 14 bases in between. TCRdb recomputed calls from the 5' RACE reads with MiXCR, one row per CDR3 protein. This table holds around 200,000 distinct CDR3 sequences, about 10% found once. Sequencing input: PBMCs or a T cell subset sorted from them (not recorded which). This TCR came from a man aged 18 to 35 who had mild COVID-19 (a few samples of this study predate the infection). Cell type and time point are not known. The chain is built from TRBV25-1 and TRBJ1-6, with D tentatively TRBD1 (5 bases). The CDR3 nucleotides are TGTGCCAGTAGCCGGGACGAAGCCTATAATTCACCCCTCCACTTT. Protein sequence: CASSRDEAYNSPLHF.